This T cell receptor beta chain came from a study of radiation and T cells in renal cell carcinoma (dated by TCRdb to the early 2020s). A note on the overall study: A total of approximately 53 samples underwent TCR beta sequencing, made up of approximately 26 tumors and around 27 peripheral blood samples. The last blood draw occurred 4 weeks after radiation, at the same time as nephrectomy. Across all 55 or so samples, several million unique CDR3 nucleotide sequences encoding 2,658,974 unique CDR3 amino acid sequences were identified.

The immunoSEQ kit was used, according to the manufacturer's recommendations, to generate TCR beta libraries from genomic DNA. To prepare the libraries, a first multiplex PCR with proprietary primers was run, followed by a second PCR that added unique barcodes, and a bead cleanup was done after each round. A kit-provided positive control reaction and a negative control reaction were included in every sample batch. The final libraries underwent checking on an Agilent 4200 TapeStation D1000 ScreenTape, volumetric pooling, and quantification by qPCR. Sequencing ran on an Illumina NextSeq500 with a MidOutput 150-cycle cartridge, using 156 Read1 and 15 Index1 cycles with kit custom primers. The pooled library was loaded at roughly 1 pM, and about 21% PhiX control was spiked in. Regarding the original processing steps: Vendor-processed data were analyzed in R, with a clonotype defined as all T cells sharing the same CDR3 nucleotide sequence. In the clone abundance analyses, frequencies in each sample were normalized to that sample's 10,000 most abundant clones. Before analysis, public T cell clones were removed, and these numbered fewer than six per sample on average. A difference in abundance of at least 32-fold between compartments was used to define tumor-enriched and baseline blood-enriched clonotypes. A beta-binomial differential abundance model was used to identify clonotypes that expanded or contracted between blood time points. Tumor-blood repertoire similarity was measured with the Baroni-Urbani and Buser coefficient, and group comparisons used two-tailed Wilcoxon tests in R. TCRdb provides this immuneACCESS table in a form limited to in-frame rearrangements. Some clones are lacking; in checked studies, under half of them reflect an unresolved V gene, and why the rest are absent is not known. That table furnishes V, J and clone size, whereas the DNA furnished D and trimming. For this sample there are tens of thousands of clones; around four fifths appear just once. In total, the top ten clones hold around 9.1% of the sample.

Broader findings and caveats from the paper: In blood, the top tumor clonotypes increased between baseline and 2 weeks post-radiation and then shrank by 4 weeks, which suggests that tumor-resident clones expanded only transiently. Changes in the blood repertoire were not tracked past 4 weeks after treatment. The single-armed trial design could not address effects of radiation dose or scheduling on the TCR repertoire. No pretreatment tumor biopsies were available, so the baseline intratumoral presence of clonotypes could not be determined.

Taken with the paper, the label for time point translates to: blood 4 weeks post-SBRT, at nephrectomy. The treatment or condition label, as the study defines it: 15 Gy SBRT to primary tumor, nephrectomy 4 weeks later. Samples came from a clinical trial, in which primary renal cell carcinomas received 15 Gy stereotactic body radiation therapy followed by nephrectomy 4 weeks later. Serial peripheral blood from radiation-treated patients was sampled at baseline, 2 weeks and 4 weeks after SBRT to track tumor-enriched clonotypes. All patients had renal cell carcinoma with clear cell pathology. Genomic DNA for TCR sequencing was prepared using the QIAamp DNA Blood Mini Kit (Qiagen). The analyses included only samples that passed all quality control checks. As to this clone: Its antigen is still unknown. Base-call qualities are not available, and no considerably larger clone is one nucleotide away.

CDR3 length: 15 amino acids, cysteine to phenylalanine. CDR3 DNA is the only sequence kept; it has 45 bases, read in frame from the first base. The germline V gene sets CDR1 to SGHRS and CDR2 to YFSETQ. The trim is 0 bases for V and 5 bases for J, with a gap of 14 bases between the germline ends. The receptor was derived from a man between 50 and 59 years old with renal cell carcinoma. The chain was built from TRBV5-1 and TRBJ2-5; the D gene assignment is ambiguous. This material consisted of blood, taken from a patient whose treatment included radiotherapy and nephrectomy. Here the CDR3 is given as CASSLGVGLIETQYF. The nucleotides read TGCGCCAGCAGCTTGGGGGTAGGTCTGATCGAGACCCAGTACTTC. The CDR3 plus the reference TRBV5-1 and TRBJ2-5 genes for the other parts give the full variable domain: KAGVTQTPRYLIKTRGQQVTLSCSPISGHRSVSWYQQTPGQGLQFLFEYFSETQRNKGNFPGRFSGRQFSNSRSEMNVSTLELGDSALYLCASSLGVGLIETQYFGPGTRLLVL.